This paragraph covers one T cell receptor beta chain sequence. The V end was cut by 6 bases, the J end by 2 bases, with 10 bases between. Germline-derived CDR1 and CDR2 are DFQATT and SNEGSKA (reference sequence). The CDR3 is 12 amino acids. The entry originates in a study of T-cell reconstitution after alpha-beta-depleted transplantation in children. Unique molecular identifiers were incorporated when the TCRbeta library was constructed. TCRdb processed the PCR reads anew with MiXCR; each CDR3 protein has one entry. Of 250,000 to 400,000 distinct CDR3 sequences detected, roughly 25% appear once; the ten largest clones hold approximately 9.9%.

The source material was PBMCs, mostly from graft donor cells, sampled 180 days after TCRalphabeta/CD19-depleted stem cell transplant. The sequence derives from a male patient younger than 18 who had a stem cell transplant for acute lymphoblastic leukemia, so the T cells may come from the graft donor. The chain uses TRBV20-1 and TRBJ1-2, with D uncertain. Written as DNA, the CDR3 is TGCAGTGCCCCTACAGAAAACTATGGCTACACCTTC. Translating it yields CSAPTENYGYTF.